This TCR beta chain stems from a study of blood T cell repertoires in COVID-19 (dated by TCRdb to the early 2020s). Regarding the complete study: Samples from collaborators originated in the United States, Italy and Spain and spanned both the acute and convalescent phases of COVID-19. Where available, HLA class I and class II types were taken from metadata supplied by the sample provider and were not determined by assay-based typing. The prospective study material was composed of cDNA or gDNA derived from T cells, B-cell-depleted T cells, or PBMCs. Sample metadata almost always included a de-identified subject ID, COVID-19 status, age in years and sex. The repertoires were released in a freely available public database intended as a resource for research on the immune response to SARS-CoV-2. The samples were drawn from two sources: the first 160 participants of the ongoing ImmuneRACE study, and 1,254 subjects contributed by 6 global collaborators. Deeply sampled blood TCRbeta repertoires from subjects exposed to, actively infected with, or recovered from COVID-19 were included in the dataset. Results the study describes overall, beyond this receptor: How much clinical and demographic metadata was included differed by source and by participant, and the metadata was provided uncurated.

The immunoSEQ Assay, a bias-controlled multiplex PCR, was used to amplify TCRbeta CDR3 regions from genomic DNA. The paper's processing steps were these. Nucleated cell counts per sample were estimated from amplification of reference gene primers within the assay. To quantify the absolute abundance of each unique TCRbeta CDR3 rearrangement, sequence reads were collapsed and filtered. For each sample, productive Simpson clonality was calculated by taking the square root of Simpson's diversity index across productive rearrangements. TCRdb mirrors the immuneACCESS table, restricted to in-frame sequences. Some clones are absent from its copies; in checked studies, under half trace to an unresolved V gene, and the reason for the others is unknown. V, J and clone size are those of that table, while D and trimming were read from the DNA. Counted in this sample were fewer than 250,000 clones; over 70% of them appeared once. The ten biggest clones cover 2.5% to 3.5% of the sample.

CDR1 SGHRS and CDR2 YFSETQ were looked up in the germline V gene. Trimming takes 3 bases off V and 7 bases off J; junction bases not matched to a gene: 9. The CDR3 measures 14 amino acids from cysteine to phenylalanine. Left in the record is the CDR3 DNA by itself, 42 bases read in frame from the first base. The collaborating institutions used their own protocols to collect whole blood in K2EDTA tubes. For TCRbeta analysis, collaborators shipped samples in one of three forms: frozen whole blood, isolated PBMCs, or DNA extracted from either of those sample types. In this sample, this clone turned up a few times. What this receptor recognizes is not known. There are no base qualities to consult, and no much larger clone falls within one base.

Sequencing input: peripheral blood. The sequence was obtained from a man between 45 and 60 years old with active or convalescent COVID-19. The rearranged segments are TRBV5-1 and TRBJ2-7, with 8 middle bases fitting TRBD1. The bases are TGCGCCAGCAGCTGGGACAGGTCCTCCGGGGAGCAGTACTTC. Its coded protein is CASSWDRSSGEQYF. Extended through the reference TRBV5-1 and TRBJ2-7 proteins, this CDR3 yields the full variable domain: KAGVTQTPRYLIKTRGQQVTLSCSPISGHRSVSWYQQTPGQGLQFLFEYFSETQRNKGNFPGRFSGRQFSNSRSEMNVSTLELGDSALYLCASSWDRSSGEQYFGPGTRLTVT.